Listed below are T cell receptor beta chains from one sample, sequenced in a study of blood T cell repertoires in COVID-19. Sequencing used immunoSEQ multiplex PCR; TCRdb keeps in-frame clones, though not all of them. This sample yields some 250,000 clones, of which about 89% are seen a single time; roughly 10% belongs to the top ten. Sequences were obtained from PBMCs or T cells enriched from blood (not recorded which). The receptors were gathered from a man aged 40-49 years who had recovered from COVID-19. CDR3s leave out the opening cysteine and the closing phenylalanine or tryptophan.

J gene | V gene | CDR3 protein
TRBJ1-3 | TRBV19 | ASSIERNTIY
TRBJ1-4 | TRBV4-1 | ASSQGTGTGNEKLF
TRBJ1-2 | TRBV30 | AWSVLGYT
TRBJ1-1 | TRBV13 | ASSFTRDRANTEAF
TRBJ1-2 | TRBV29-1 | SVEDPAYRGFYT
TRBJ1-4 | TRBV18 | ASSPATSATNEKLF
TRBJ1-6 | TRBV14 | ASSQVWGRLNNSPLH
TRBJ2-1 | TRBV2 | ASSEIAPEQF
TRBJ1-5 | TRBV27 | ASSIGGRQPQH
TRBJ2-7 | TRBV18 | ASSPLEQGYEQY
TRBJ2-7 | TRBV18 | ASSPGQGPHYEQY
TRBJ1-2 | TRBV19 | ASSSTVSGYT
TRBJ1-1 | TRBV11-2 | ASSLVTGIETEAF
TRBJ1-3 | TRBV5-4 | ASSPTTGKGNTIY
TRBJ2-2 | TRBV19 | ASSFRTSKRGELF
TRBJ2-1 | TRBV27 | ASTQANEQF
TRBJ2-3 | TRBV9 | ASSAGGTDTQY
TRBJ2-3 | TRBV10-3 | AISVWRGDADTQY
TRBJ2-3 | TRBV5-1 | ASSLGGQATDTQY
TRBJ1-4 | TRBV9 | ASSSTGRGEKLF
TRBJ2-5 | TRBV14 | ASISIAGAWFGTQY
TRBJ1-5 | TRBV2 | ASSEGQGNQPQH
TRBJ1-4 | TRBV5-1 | ASSPGQGIGLF
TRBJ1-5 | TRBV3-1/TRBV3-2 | ASSQEARDRGNSNQPQH
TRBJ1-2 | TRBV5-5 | ASSLDAGSNYGYT
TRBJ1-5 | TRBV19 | ASSPSTYQPQH
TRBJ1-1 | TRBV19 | ASSSRNPLSAEAF
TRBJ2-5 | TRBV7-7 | ASSPGAAGGQETQY
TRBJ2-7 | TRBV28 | ASSLMDHRGDEQY
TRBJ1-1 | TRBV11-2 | ASSGTGISEAF
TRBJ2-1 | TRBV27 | ASSPGLPYNEQF
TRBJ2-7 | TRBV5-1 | ASSLALGAQYEQY
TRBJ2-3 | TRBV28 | ASRKLANTQY
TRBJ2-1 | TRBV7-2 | ASSPTTSGRFEQF
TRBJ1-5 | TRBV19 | ASSIGQGYQPQH
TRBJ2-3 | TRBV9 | ASSVEDGGRARTDTQY
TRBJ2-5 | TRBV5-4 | ASSSGLAETETQY
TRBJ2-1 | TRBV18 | ASSPRWTGGRNEQF
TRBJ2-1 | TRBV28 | ASTSLFSGDYNEQF
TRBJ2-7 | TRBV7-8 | ASSREGLAGVGSYEQY
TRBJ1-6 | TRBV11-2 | ASRRGSGEDSPLH
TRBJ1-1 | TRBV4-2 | ASSQEGGGNTEAF
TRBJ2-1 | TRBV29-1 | SVALPMRGEQF
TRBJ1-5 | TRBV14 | ASREEETGNQPQH
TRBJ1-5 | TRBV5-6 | ASSFFDRGSQPQH
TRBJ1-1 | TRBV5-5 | ASSLAGGRGSGTEAF
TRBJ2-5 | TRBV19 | ASSTRAGEETQY
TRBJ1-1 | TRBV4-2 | ASSHLTGNTEAF
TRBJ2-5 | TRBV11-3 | ASSLVPDQETQY
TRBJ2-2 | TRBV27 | ASSLRGAGVSGELF
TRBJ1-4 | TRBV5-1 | ASSQQGAGTNEKLF
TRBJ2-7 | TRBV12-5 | ASGFYHRRQASSYEQY
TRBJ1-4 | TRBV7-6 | ASSLRVEAEKLF
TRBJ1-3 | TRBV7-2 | ASSRWTGKGNTIY
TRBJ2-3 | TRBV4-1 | ASSPTLAGATDTQY